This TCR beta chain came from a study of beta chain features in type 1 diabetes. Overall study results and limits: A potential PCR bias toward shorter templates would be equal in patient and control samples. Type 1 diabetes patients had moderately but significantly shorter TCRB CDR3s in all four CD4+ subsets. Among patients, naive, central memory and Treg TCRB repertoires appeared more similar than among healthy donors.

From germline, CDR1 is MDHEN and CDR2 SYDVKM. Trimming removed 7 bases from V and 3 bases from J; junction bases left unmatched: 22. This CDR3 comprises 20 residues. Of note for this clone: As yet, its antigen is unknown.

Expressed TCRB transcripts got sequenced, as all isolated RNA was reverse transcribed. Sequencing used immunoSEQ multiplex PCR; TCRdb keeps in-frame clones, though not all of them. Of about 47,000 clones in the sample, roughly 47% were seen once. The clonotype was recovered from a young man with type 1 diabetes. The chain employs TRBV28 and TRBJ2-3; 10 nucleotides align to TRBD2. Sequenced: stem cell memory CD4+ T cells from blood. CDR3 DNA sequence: TGTGCCAGCACCACTCTGGGGAGCGGGAGGGCCGGCTCTCCAACAGATACGCAGTATTTT. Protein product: CASTTLGSGRAGSPTDTQYF.